This TCR beta chain was documented in a study of T cell repertoires in cytomegalovirus infection (dated by TCRdb to the late 2010s). Regarding the study in general: The HLA type of each donor mattered for the analysis, because public TCR beta signatures pointed to carriage of CMV infection along with the matching HLA type. Summary of the overall study and its limitations: The ex vivo response was dominated by HLA-C-restricted CMV-specific TCR beta clonotypes, which also provided the single most frequent clonotype in two of eight donors. In both this cohort and an independent roughly 400-donor cohort, the cumulative frequency of public TCR beta family members distinguished carriers of CMV infection plus the relevant HLA type.

The germline V gene (reference sequence) specifies MNHEY as CDR1 and SMNVEV as CDR2. The CDR3 covers 15 residues, taking in both the cysteine and the phenylalanine. Just CDR3 DNA is preserved here, 45 bases in frame from base 1. V lost 5 bases and J lost 5 bases, and the count of bases not matched to a germline gene is 5. About this clonotype itself: Its specific antigen is unknown. Per-base qualities were not stored, and no clone one base away is much larger.

The instrument given in TCRdb is Illumina HiSeq 1500. TCRdb ran its own pipeline on the public reads, namely fastp trimming at Q25 and MiXCR clone calling, and kept in-frame beta chains. Each entry merges the rows of one CDR3 protein and shows their most common DNA and genes. Here the sample has 200,000 or so distinct CDR3 sequences; approximately 20% occur a single time. Just under 3% of the sample belongs to the ten largest clones. The clonotype was recovered from a human donor in good health (CMV status not recorded). Some clones in this sample may be carry-over from other donors' samples. The source material was PBMCs. This chain is built from TRBV27 and TRBJ2-1, with 11 bases matching TRBD2. The DNA sequence is as follows: TGTGCCAGCAGTGTAGCGGGAGGGAGGAACAATGAGCAGTTCTTC. This sequence encodes CASSVAGGRNNEQFF.